A single sample is the source of the 10 T cell receptor beta chains below, sequenced in a study of blood T cells in healthy people across ages. The authors ran a second PCR of roughly 6 to 12 cycles using a sample-barcoded 5' primer and a J-beta primer mix. TCRdb reanalysed the 5' RACE reads using MiXCR and keeps one entry per CDR3 protein. The sample includes hundreds of thousands of distinct CDR3 sequences, 20% to 30% seen only once; the top ten take 9% to 9.5%. The sample also formed part of further work on T cells of mothers and their children.

The sequenced sample consisted of blood. These receptors were obtained from a boy between 5 and 17 years old in good health.

The V and J genes are TRBV27 and TRBJ2-5; D uncertain. The J call may be mistaken, given a closer DNA end match to TRBJ2-1. CDR1 is MNHEY, CDR2 SMNVEV, per germline (reference sequence). The length of the CDR3 is 15 residues. The CDR3 is CASRSVAALFYEQFF. CDR3 nucleotide sequence: TGTGCCAGCAGGTCGGTTGCTGCCCTCTTCTATGAGCAGTTCTTC.

The rearrangement uses TRBV28 and TRBJ2-7; the D gene is possibly TRBD2 (5 bases). V was trimmed by 7 bases and J by 0 bases, leaving 16 bases between them. The CDR3 covers 15 residues. Germline CDR1 MDHEN, CDR2 SYDVKM. CDR3 nucleotides: TGTGCCAGCACCCCCCCGAGAGGGAGCTCCTACGAGCAGTACTTC. It is translated as CASTPPRGSSYEQYF.

The chain is built from TRBV9 and TRBJ2-5; TRBD2 matches at 10 bases. The DNA end lines up better with TRBJ2-1; the J call may be wrong. CDR3 length equals 16 residues. Germline V gives CDR1 SGDLS, CDR2 YYNGEE. CDR3 sequence (DNA): TGTGCCAGCAGCGTAGAACTAGCGGGAAAAAGCAATGAGCAGTTCTTC. Translating it yields CASSVELAGKSNEQFF.

V and J are TRBV20-1 and TRBJ2-3; 11 bases are a match to TRBD2. After removal of 0 bases from V and 4 bases from J, the junction contained 9 bases not matched to a gene. The length of the CDR3 is 17 residues. Germline V gene lookup returns CDR1 DFQATT and CDR2 SNEGSKA (reference sequence). The CDR3, as DNA: TGCAGTGCTAGAGATCGGGGTAGCGGGGGGGAGGCAGATACGCAGTATTTT. Translation: CSARDRGSGGEADTQYF.

This clonotype has more than one count but fewer than ten. This chain links TRBV2 with TRBJ2-3; no firm D call. This CDR3 comprises 13 residues. Trimming pared 10 bases from V and 4 bases from J, leaving 15 bases between. CDR1 and CDR2 (germline): SNHLY, FYNNEI. CDR3 sequence reads: CATGPVWPDTQYF. The CDR3 region has the DNA TGTGCCACCGGGCCTGTTTGGCCAGATACGCAGTATTTT.

This clonotype was counted a few times. The rearrangement links TRBV10-3 to TRBJ1-1; D might be TRBD1 (5 bases). V lost 2 bases, J lost 10 bases, and 11 bases lay in between. Germline CDR1 ENHRY, CDR2 SYGVKD. The CDR3 totals 12 residues. The CDR3, as DNA: TGTGCCATCAGTGAGACCGGGGACCGAGCTTTCTTT. Encoded protein: CAISETGDRAFF.

V and J are TRBV7-9 and TRBJ1-6; the match to TRBD1 covers 8 bases. The CDR3 contains 15 residues. CDR1 and CDR2 from the germline V gene are SEHNR and FQNEAQ (reference sequence). V was pared by 3 bases and J by 8 bases, with 6 bases of the junction left unmatched. The CDR3 loop is CASSFYSTGDSPLHF. DNA for the CDR3: TGTGCCAGCAGCTTTTACTCGACAGGGGATTCACCCCTCCACTTT.

This clonotype was observed a few times. The germline gene is not matched at one end of the junction; a read error may be the cause. The J gene is TRBJ2-1, the V gene TRBV2; TRBD2 aligns across 7 bases. Germline CDR1 reads SNHLY; CDR2 reads FYNNEI. This CDR3 is 16 amino acids long. For the CDR3, the DNA is TGTGCCGGCAGTGAAGCGGTAAAAACTAGCGCGGATGAGCAGTTCTTC. It yields the protein CAGSEAVKTSADEQFF. Filled out from reference TRBV2 and TRBJ2-1, the complete variable domain reads EPEVTQTPSHQVTQMGQEVILRCVPISNHLYFYWYRQILGQKVEFLVSFYNNEISEKSEIFDDQFSVERPDGSNFTLKIRSTKLEDSAMYFCAGSEAVKTSADEQFFGPGTRLTVL.

This clonotype was seen a single time. This chain links TRBV7-8 with TRBJ2-2; D unclear. V dropped 1 base and J dropped 10 bases, with 13 bases sitting between them. The germline V gene has CDR1 SGHVS and CDR2 FQNEAQ. The CDR3 is made up of 14 amino acids. The CDR3 protein is CASSLGVAREELFF. The CDR3 DNA is TGTGCCAGCAGCTTAGGGGTAGCAAGAGAGGAGCTGTTTTTT.

This clonotype was recorded many times. This rearrangement joins TRBV5-1 to TRBJ2-1; D is unresolved. The germline CDR1 and CDR2 sequences are SGHRS and YFSETQ. The V gene lost 0 bases and the J gene lost 0 bases, with 7 bases spanning the gap. The CDR3 runs to 15 residues. Written as DNA, the CDR3 is TGCGCCAGCAGCTTGGAGGCTCCCTCCTACAATGAGCAGTTCTTC. It yields the protein CASSLEAPSYNEQFF.